This entry features one T cell receptor (beta chain) sequence. Its antigen is currently unknown. Sorted-subset replicate PCR reactions were performed with approximately 180 ng DNA, corresponding to roughly 31,000 T cell genomes. Clones were sequenced by immunoSEQ multiplex PCR, and TCRdb holds only the in-frame ones, with some missing. The table includes about 2.4 million clones, 80% to 95% detected once. This entry is derived from a study of shared clonotypes between healthy human individuals. Whole-study findings and limits: Among non-shared clonotypes, generation probabilities were lower than among those shared by all four donors.

This CDR3 region has 15 residues. The germline CDR1 and CDR2 sequences are SEHNR and FQNEAQ (reference sequence). With V trimmed by 1 base and J by 6 bases, 3 bases remained unmatched. Sequenced input: naive CD4+ T cells from PBMCs. The sample's subset: CD45RA+ positively selected. The clonotype originates from a man in his late teens or twenties in good health. Some clones in this sample may be carry-over from other donors' samples. The chain has TRBV7-9 and TRBJ2-1, with 10 bases matching TRBD2. CDR3 sequence reads: CASSLGASGSNEQFF. In nucleotides, the CDR3 is TGTGCCAGCAGCTTAGGGGCTAGCGGGAGCAATGAGCAGTTCTTC. Drawing the rest from reference TRBV7-9 and TRBJ2-1, the complete variable domain is DTGVSQNPRHKITKRGQNVTFRCDPISEHNRLYWYRQTLGQGPEFLTYFQNEAQLEKSRLLSDRFSAERPKGSFSTLEIQRTEQGDSAMYLCASSLGASGSNEQFFGPGTRLTVL.